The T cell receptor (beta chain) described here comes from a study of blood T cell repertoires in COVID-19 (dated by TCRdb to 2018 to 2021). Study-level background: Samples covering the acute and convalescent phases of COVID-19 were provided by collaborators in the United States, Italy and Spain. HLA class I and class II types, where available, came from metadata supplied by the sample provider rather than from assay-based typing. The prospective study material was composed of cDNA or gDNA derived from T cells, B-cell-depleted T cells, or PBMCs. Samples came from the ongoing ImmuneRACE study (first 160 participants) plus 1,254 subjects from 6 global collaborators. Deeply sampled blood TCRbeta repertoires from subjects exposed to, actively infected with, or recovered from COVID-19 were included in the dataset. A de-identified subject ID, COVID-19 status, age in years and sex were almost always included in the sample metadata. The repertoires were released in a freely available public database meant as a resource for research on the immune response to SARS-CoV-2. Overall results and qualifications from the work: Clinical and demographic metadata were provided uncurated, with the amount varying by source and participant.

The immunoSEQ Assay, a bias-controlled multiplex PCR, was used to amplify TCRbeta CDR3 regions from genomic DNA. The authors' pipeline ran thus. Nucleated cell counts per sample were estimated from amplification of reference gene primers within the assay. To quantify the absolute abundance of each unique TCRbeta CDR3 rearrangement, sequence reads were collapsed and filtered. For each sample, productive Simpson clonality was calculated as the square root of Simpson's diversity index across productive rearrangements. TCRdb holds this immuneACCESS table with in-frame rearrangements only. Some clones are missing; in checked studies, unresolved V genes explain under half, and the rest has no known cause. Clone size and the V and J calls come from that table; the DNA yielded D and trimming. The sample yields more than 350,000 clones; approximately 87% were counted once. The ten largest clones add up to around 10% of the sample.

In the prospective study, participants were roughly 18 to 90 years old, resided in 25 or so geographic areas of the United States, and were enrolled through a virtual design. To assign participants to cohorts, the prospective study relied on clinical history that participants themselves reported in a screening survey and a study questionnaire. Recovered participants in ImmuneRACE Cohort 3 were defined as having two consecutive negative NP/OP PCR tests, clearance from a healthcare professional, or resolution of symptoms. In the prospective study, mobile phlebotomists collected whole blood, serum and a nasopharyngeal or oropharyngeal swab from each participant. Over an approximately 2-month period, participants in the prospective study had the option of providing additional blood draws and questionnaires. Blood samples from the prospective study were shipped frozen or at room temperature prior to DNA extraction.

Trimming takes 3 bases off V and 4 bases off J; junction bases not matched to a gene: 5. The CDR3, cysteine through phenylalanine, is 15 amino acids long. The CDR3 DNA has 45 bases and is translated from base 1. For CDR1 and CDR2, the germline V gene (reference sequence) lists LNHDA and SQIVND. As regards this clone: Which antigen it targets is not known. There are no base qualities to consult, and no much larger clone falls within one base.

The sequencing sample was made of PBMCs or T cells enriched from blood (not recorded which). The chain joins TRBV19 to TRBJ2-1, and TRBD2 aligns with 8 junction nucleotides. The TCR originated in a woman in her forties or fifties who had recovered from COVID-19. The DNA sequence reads TGTGCCAGTAGTATGCCCAGCGGGGGTTACAATGAGCAGTTCTTC. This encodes CASSMPSGGYNEQFF.